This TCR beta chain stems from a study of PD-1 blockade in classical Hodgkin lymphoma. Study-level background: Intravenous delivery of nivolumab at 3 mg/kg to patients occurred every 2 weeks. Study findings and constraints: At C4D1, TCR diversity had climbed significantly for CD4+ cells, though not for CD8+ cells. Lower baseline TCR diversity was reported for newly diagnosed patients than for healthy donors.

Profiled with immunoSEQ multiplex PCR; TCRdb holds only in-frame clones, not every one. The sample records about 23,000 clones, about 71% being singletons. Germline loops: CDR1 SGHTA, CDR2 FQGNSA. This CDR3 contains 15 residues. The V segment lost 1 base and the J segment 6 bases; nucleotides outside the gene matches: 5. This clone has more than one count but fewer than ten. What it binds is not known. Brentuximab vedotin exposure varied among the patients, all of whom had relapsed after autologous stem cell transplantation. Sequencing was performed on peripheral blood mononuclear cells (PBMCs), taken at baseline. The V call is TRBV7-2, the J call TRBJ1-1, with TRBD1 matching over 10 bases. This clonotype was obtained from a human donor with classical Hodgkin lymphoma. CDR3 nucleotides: TGTGCCAGCAGCTTAGAGGGACAGGGGATGTCTGAAGCTTTCTTT. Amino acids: CASSLEGQGMSEAFF.